This is a list of T cell receptor beta chains from one sample in a study of blood T cell repertoires in COVID-19. The assay was immunoSEQ multiplex PCR, and TCRdb's table has in-frame clones only and misses some. The data hold approximately 190,000 clones, with about nine tenths observed a single time. The sample consisted of peripheral blood. The receptors were sampled from a man older than 75 with acute or convalescent COVID-19. Each CDR3 is given with its conserved first and last residue. Each record gives: J gene, D gene, V gene, clone size, CDR3 DNA, CDR3 protein. The D gene is left open where the match is weak. Part of the rows lack a size; the others show once, few, many or a class for expanded clones.

>TRBJ2-1|NA|TRBV6-6|NA
TGTGCCAGCAGTCCCCGGAGGGGAGGATCAAGCTCCTACAATGAGCAGTTCTTC
CASSPRRGGSSSYNEQFF
>TRBJ2-3|NA|TRBV18|NA
TGTGCCAGCTCGTCCGCGGATACGCAGTATTTT
CASSSADTQYF
>TRBJ2-1|TRBD2|TRBV24-1|NA
TGTGCCACCAGTGATCCCAGAAGGGCGGGGGGTGAGCAGTTCTTC
CATSDPRRAGGEQFF
>TRBJ1-6|NA|TRBV30|NA
TGTGCCTGGACCAGTCAGGGTGGTTCACCCCTCCACTTT
CAWTSQGGSPLHF
>TRBJ1-2|TRBD1|TRBV7-9|NA
TGTGCCAGCAGCTTACCGCAACAGGGGCCACCTGACTATGGCTACACCTTC
CASSLPQQGPPDYGYTF
>TRBJ2-3|TRBD2|TRBV5-1|NA
TGCGCCAGCAGCTTTAGCGGGAGTGGTGCAGATACGCAGTATTTT
CASSFSGSGADTQYF
>TRBJ2-4|TRBD2|TRBV19|NA
TGTGCCAGTAGTACCCTAGCGGGAGGGCCGAAGGACATTCAGTACTTC
CASSTLAGGPKDIQYF
>TRBJ2-1|TRBD2|TRBV7-3|NA
TGTGCCAGCAGCCTGGGACTAGGCTCCTACAATGAGCAGTTCTTC
CASSLGLGSYNEQFF
>TRBJ1-5|NA|TRBV5-8|NA
TGTGCCAGCAGCTCTTGGAGGGGTCAGCCCCAGCATTTT
CASSSWRGQPQHF
>TRBJ2-2|TRBD1|TRBV4-2|once
TGTGCCAGCAGCCAAGAATTGGACAGGGCGAACACCGGGGAGCTGTTTTTT
CASSQELDRANTGELFF
>TRBJ1-5|NA|TRBV19|NA
TGTGCCAGTAGCTATGGGGGGTACAATCAGCCCCAGCATTTT
CASSYGGYNQPQHF
>TRBJ1-2|NA|TRBV6-2/TRBV6-3|few
TGTGCCAGCAGTTATCGGACATTATATGGCTACACCTTC
CASSYRTLYGYTF
>TRBJ1-4|NA|TRBV7-9|NA
TGTGCCAGCAGCTTGGAGGCGACAGGCAATGAAAAACTGTTTTTT
CASSLEATGNEKLFF
>TRBJ1-5|NA|TRBV6-5|NA
TGTGCCAGCAGTAGGACAGTTACTAATCAGCCCCAGCATTTT
CASSRTVTNQPQHF
>TRBJ2-1|TRBD2|TRBV27|NA
TGTGCCAGTAGTTCCGGACTAGCAAATGAGCAGTTCTTC
CASSSGLANEQFF
>TRBJ2-2|NA|TRBV3-1/TRBV3-2|NA
TGTGCCAGCAGCCATATCGGGAACACCGGGGAGCTGTTTTTT
CASSHIGNTGELFF
>TRBJ1-5|TRBD1|TRBV5-1|NA
TGCGCCAGCAGCCCAACTACAGGGGATCAGCCCCAGCATTTT
CASSPTTGDQPQHF
>TRBJ1-5|NA|TRBV19|NA
TGTGCCAGTACCCGGGGGGGGGAAAATCAGCCCCAGCATTTT
CASTRGGENQPQHF
>TRBJ1-5|NA|TRBV15|NA
TGTGCCACCAGCGCACAGTCAGGGTTCGGCAATCAGCCCCAGCATTTT
CATSAQSGFGNQPQHF
>TRBJ2-5|NA|TRBV2|once
TGTGCCAGCAGTGAACTAGCCATCCAAGAGACCCAGTACTTC
CASSELAIQETQYF
>TRBJ2-7|NA|TRBV5-1|NA
TGCGCCAGCAGCCCCGACTACTTCGAGCAGTACTTC
CASSPDYFEQYF
>TRBJ1-5|NA|TRBV6-1|NA
TGTGCCAGCAGTGAATTGGGGGGTTCCTATAGCAATCAGCCCCAGCATTTT
CASSELGGSYSNQPQHF
>TRBJ1-2|NA|TRBV19|few
TGTGCCAGTAGTACTATCGGGATGGGGGACTTGGGAAATGGCTACACCTTC
CASSTIGMGDLGNGYTF
>TRBJ2-3|TRBD1|TRBV24-1|NA
TGTGCCACCAGTGATTCGACAGGGCGAAGCGGTAGCACAGATACGCAGTATTTT
CATSDSTGRSGSTDTQYF
>TRBJ1-5|NA|TRBV25-1|NA
TGTGCCAGCAGTGAATCGTGGGGGCGAGAGGATCAGCCCCAGCATTTT
CASSESWGREDQPQHF
>TRBJ2-7|TRBD2|TRBV7-2|NA
TGTGCCAGCAGCTTAGGGCTAGCGGTCTCCTACGAGCAGTACTTC
CASSLGLAVSYEQYF
>TRBJ2-6|NA|TRBV6-5|NA
TGTGCCAGCAGTTACTCGGAGGTACCAGGGGCCAACGTCCTGACTTTC
CASSYSEVPGANVLTF
>TRBJ2-1|NA|TRBV19|once
TGTGCCAGTAGTAACGGGAGAGGGTACAATGAGCAGTTCTTC
CASSNGRGYNEQFF
>TRBJ2-7|NA|TRBV18|NA
TGTGCCAGCTCATTAGCAGGGGGGTCGACCGAGCAGTACTTC
CASSLAGGSTEQYF
>TRBJ1-5|NA|TRBV3-1/TRBV3-2|NA
TGTGCCAGCAGCCAAGCCCCAGGGAGCAATCAGCCCCAGCATTTT
CASSQAPGSNQPQHF
>TRBJ2-2|NA|TRBV7-7|once
TGTGCTAGCAGCCCTCAGGACACCGGGGAGCTGTTTTTT
CASSPQDTGELFF
>TRBJ2-7|NA|TRBV7-2|NA
TGTGCCAGCAGCCAAAACTCCTACGAGCAGTACTTC
CASSQNSYEQYF
>TRBJ2-3|NA|TRBV27|NA
TGTGCCAGCAGAGACAGAGACACAGATACGCAGTATTTT
CASRDRDTDTQYF
>TRBJ1-6|NA|TRBV6-6|NA
TGTGCCAGCAGTCAGGACAGTCGCAAATCACCCCTCCACTTT
CASSQDSRKSPLHF
>TRBJ2-7|TRBD1|TRBV28|NA
TGTGCCAGCAGTTGGGGACAGGACACCTACGAGCAGTACTTC
CASSWGQDTYEQYF
>TRBJ1-4|NA|TRBV4-1|few
TGCGCCAGCGCTACCACAGAAAATGAAAAACTGTTTTTT
CASATTENEKLFF
>TRBJ1-2|TRBD1|TRBV7-2|NA
TGTGCCAGCAGTCCTTTTAACAGGGGTTTCAACTATGGCTACACCTTC
CASSPFNRGFNYGYTF
>TRBJ2-3|TRBD2|TRBV29-1|NA
TGCAGCGTTGAGGCGGGAGGCACAGATACGCAGTATTTT
CSVEAGGTDTQYF
>TRBJ1-5|NA|TRBV19|NA
TGTGCCCCAAAAGAGGGCAGACTAAATCAGCCCCAGCATTTT
CAPKEGRLNQPQHF
>TRBJ1-4|TRBD1|TRBV19|NA
TGTGCCAGTAGTATAACCTCCGGGACAGGGAATGAAAAACTGTTTTTT
CASSITSGTGNEKLFF
>TRBJ2-7|NA|TRBV28|NA
TGTGCCAGCAGAAGATCTCCGGGTCCTTCCTACGAGCAGTACTTC
CASRRSPGPSYEQYF
>TRBJ1-1|NA|TRBV5-5|NA
TGTGCCAGCAGCTTGGACAGTTACACTGAAGCTTTCTTT
CASSLDSYTEAFF
>TRBJ1-5|NA|TRBV19|few
TGTGCCAGTAGTATTCTCACTACCAATCAGCCCCAGCATTTT
CASSILTTNQPQHF
>TRBJ2-2|TRBD2|TRBV3-1/TRBV3-2|NA
TGTGCCAGCAGCCATGGACTAGCGGGAGTAATAAGGCGGAACACCGGGGAGCTGTTTTTT
CASSHGLAGVIRRNTGELFF
>TRBJ1-1|NA|TRBV3-1/TRBV3-2|NA
TGTGCCAGCAGCCCTTCCCCACAGAAGAACACTGAAGCTTTCTTT
CASSPSPQKNTEAFF
>TRBJ2-7|TRBD1|TRBV18|NA
TGTGCCAGCTCACCGATTGGGACAGGGACCTACGAGCAGTACTTC
CASSPIGTGTYEQYF
>TRBJ1-2|TRBD1|TRBV7-2|NA
TGTGCCAGCAGCATGGGACAGGGTCGGACTAACTATGGCTACACCTTC
CASSMGQGRTNYGYTF
>TRBJ2-2|NA|TRBV10-1|few
TGCGCCAGCAGTGGGGCTAACGGGGAGCTGTTTTTT
CASSGANGELFF
>TRBJ1-3|NA|TRBV14|NA
TGTGCCAGCCCCCGGACGGGATCTGGAAACACCATATATTTT
CASPRTGSGNTIYF
>TRBJ1-2|TRBD1|TRBV5-1|NA
TGCGCCAGCAGCCCAAGGACAGGGGATGGCTACACCTTC
CASSPRTGDGYTF
>TRBJ2-7|TRBD1|TRBV5-6|NA
TGTGCCAGCAGCTCCACAGGGGTGGTCTACGAGCAGTACTTC
CASSSTGVVYEQYF
>TRBJ2-2|NA|TRBV28|NA
TGTGCCAGCGGGACCGGGACAAAGAACACCGGGGAGCTGTTTTTT
CASGTGTKNTGELFF
>TRBJ2-1|TRBD2|TRBV24-1|NA
TGTGCCACCAGTTCGTCACCTGGGAAAACTAGCGGGAGGTTGGATGAGCAGTTCTTC
CATSSSPGKTSGRLDEQFF